This paragraph reports one TCR beta chain. The data were obtained in a study of shared clonotypes between healthy human individuals. Every immunoSEQ plate was one replicate of a subset's evenly spread DNA. TCRdb's table, derived via immunoSEQ multiplex PCR, lists solely in-frame clones and lacks some. This sample has about a million clones; approximately 80% occur once, and the top ten carry 0.7% to 0.95%. V was cut by 1 base and J by 0 bases, with 9 bases left in between. This CDR3 region has 15 residues. The germline gives CDR1 SGHTA, CDR2 FQGNSA. The V call is TRBV7-2, the J call TRBJ1-1; unclear D gene. The sequence was collected from a young man in good health. Some clones in this sample may be carry-over from other donors' samples. The sequenced material came from memory CD4+ T cells from PBMCs. Subset defined: CD45RA-negative fraction. This CDR3 is CASSLGRIMNTEAFF. In DNA, the CDR3 is TGTGCCAGCAGCTTAGGGCGAATAATGAACACTGAAGCTTTCTTT. The full variable domain, completed using reference TRBV7-2 and TRBJ1-1, is GAGVSQSPSNKVTEKGKDVELRCDPISGHTALYWYRQSLGQGLEFLIYFQGNSAPDKSGLPSDRFSAERTGGSVSTLTIQRTQQEDSAVYLCASSLGRIMNTEAFFGQGTRLTVV.